The T cell receptor beta chain described here comes from a study of a mutant IDH1 vaccine in newly diagnosed glioma. Study-wide findings and caveats: Pseudoprogression appeared independent of alterations in top peripheral clonotypes.

Clones were sequenced by immunoSEQ multiplex PCR, and TCRdb holds only the in-frame ones, with some missing. The sample shows roughly 130,000 clones, about four fifths of them seen only once. V lost 7 bases to trimming and J lost 0 bases, with 6 bases between them. Germline lookup yields CDR1 MDHEN and CDR2 SYDVKM. This CDR3 spans 12 amino acids. About this clone itself: The target antigen is unknown.

The time point is: week 11, during vaccination. In every dose of vaccine, 300 ug of mutant IDH1 20-mer peptide was given alongside topical imiquimod. The rearrangement uses TRBV28 and TRBJ1-2; D remains unclear. The sample was PBMCs, taken from a glioma patient whose treatment included an IDH1 peptide vaccine. This clonotype was sampled from a man in his forties or fifties with glioma. DNA of the CDR3: TGTGCCAGCACCCGGACTAACTATGGCTACACCTTC. Its translation is CASTRTNYGYTF.